The 25 T cell receptor beta chains listed next were all sequenced from one sample in a study of preoperative IRX-2 immunotherapy in early breast cancer. Sequencing was performed with immunoSEQ multiplex PCR; in TCRdb, only in-frame clones are kept and a portion is missing. Among roughly 30,000 clones, 75% to 90% were seen once, and the ten largest hold 2.5%. Stated treatment: preoperative locoregional IRX-2 cytokine immunotherapy. Sample: lymph node tissue, taken from a patient treated with IRX-2 immunotherapy. These TCRs come from a human donor with breast cancer.

The rearrangement uses TRBV5-1 and TRBJ2-3; 7 nucleotides match TRBD2. Trimming removed 4 bases from V and 1 base from J; junction bases left unmatched: 9. The CDR3 spans 16 residues. The germline V gene encodes CDR1 SGHRS and CDR2 YFSETQ. CDR3 nucleotide sequence: TGCGCCAGCAGCCCCACGGGGAGGGGAGGCACAGATACGCAGTATTTT. The encoded protein is CASSPTGRGGTDTQYF.

This clone showed up just a few times. The chain recombines TRBV29-1 with TRBJ1-1, with TRBD1 identical over 8 bases. Germline lookup yields CDR1 SQVTM and CDR2 ANQGSEA. The CDR3 consists of 13 residues. Unmatched junction bases numbered 15, after V lost 7 bases and J lost 11 bases. CDR3 nucleotide sequence: TGCAGCGCCTATACTCCGACAGGGGTTACGGCTTTCTTT. Amino acid sequence: CSAYTPTGVTAFF. The full variable domain, completed using reference TRBV29-1 and TRBJ1-1, is SAVISQKPSRDICQRGTSLTIQCQVDSQVTMMFWYRQQPGQSLTLIATANQGSEATYESGFVIDKFPISRPNLTFSTLTVSNMSPEDSSIYLCSAYTPTGVTAFFGQGTRLTVV.

This clone has only one observation. The chain is built from TRBV5-1 and TRBJ2-5; 11 bases match TRBD2. The CDR3 sequence is 15 residues long. The V gene end was trimmed by 0 bases and the J gene end by 4 bases; junction bases not matched to a gene: 2. The germline V gene encodes CDR1 SGHRS and CDR2 YFSETQ. CDR3 bases: TGCGCCAGCAGCTTGGGGGGGACTAGCGGAGAGACCCAGTACTTC. This sequence encodes CASSLGGTSGETQYF.

A few counts support this clone. The rearrangement links TRBV15 to TRBJ2-3; no clear D. With 1 base removed from V and 4 bases from J, the gap between germline ends came to 9 bases. Germline V gene data show CDR1 as LNHNV and CDR2 as YYDKDF (reference sequence). The CDR3 has 14 amino acids. The CDR3 loop reads CATSRVLEPDTQYF. As DNA, the CDR3 is TGTGCCACCAGCAGAGTGCTAGAACCAGATACGCAGTATTTT.

In this sample, this clone turned up a few times. The rearrangement joins TRBV18 to TRBJ1-2; possible D gene TRBD1, 6 bases. Per the germline V gene, CDR1 is KGHSH and CDR2 is LQKENI. V lost 5 bases to trimming and J lost 2 bases, with 9 bases between them. This CDR3 is 13 amino acids long. CDR3 DNA sequence: TGTGCCAGCTCAAGGACAGAGAACTATGGCTACACCTTC. It translates to CASSRTENYGYTF.

The rearrangement uses TRBV29-1 and TRBJ1-5, with 9 nucleotides matching TRBD1. Germline CDR1 reads SQVTM; CDR2 reads ANQGSEA. The CDR3 length is 13 residues. V lost 4 bases and J lost 7; bases outside the gene matches: 5. The CDR3 loop reads CSVGRDRDQPQHF. As DNA, the CDR3 is TGCAGCGTTGGGCGGGACAGGGACCAGCCCCAGCATTTT.

The DNA of the CDR3 is TGTGCCAGCAGGAAAACGGGAGCCGGGGAGCTGTTTTTT. It is translated as CASRKTGAGELFF. The chain combines TRBV6-8 with TRBJ2-2; D may be TRBD2 (6 bases). Trimming removed 6 bases from V and 6 bases from J, with 11 bases in between. This CDR3 region has 13 residues. Germline lookup yields CDR1 MNHGY and CDR2 SAAAGT.

CDR3 sequence: CASSLGTLRGYTF. The CDR3 DNA reads as TGTGCCAGTAGTCTAGGGACCCTTCGGGGCTACACCTTC. The chain couples TRBV19 to TRBJ1-2, with a possible D match to TRBD1 (5 bases). This CDR3 spans 13 amino acids. Germline CDR1 reads LNHDA; CDR2 reads SQIVND (reference sequence). Trimming shortened V by 5 bases and J by 8 bases, and 15 bases separated the two germline ends.

The chain links TRBV18 to TRBJ2-2; no definite D call. The length of the CDR3 is 16 residues. Looked up from germline, CDR1 is KGHSH and CDR2 is LQKENI. With 2 bases removed from V and 0 bases from J, the gap between germline ends came to 10 bases. The CDR3 DNA reads as TGTGCCAGCTCACCAAGAGTAGACGCGAACACCGGGGAGCTGTTTTTT. This sequence encodes CASSPRVDANTGELFF.

J is TRBJ1-2 and V is TRBV2; 7 bases match TRBD1. The CDR3 extends over 14 amino acids. Germline V gene data show CDR1 as SNHLY and CDR2 as FYNNEI. V lost 6 bases and J lost 4; bases outside the gene matches: 8. This CDR3 is CASRTGIGAYGYTF. The CDR3 DNA follows: TGTGCCAGCAGGACAGGGATAGGCGCCTATGGCTACACCTTC.

The chain has TRBV28 and TRBJ2-1; 11 bases align to TRBD2. This CDR3 contains 18 residues. Germline CDR1 is MDHEN and CDR2 is SYDVKM. With V trimmed by 7 bases and J by 0 bases, 11 bases remained unmatched. CDR3 region: CASIPASGRPHSYNEQFF. As DNA, the CDR3 is TGTGCCAGCATTCCCGCTAGCGGGAGGCCCCACTCCTACAATGAGCAGTTCTTC.

V is TRBV15 and J is TRBJ2-2; 10 bases align to TRBD1. The CDR3 extends over 17 amino acids. The germline gives CDR1 LNHNV, CDR2 YYDKDF (reference sequence). V shed 1 base and J 4 bases; nucleotides not matched to a gene: 6. CDR3 loop: CATSRGDRGRITGELFF. The CDR3 bases are TGTGCCACCAGCAGAGGGGACAGGGGTCGCATCACCGGGGAGCTGTTTTTT.

The J gene is TRBJ1-2, the V gene TRBV30; D is possibly TRBD1 (6 bases). The CDR3 has 14 residues. The germline gives CDR1 GTSNPN, CDR2 SVGIG (reference sequence). Trimming took off 0 bases at V and 4 bases at J, with 12 bases between the two ends. The CDR3 loop reads CAWSVGQGFYGYTF. The CDR3 bases are TGTGCCTGGAGTGTTGGGCAGGGGTTCTATGGCTACACCTTC.

The V and J genes are TRBV11-3 and TRBJ2-3; D is ambiguous. The CDR3 runs 14 residues. CDR1 and CDR2 (germline): SGHNT, YENEEA. V lost 3 bases and J 6 bases, leaving 13 bases between the germline ends. The CDR3 region has the DNA TGTGCCAGCAGCTTGGATCTCAGGAGCGATACGCAGTATTTT. This gives the protein CASSLDLRSDTQYF.

This chain links TRBV7-2 with TRBJ2-5, with D hard to call. Trimming removed 5 bases from V and 1 base from J, with 8 bases in between. This CDR3 is built from 13 residues. Germline CDR1 SGHTA, CDR2 FQGNSA. The chain's CDR3 is CASSPVPQETQYF. The CDR3 coding sequence is TGTGCCAGCAGCCCTGTGCCCCAAGAGACCCAGTACTTC.

This clone was recorded once. The J gene is TRBJ2-6, the V gene TRBV18, with D perhaps TRBD1 (5 bases). The CDR3 sequence is 15 residues long. Germline V gives CDR1 KGHSH, CDR2 LQKENI. V was shortened by 3 bases and J by 1 base, with 7 bases between the two germline ends. The CDR3 DNA reads TGTGCCAGCTCACCCGCAGGGTCTGGGGCCAACGTCCTGACTTTC. Its translation: CASSPAGSGANVLTF.

V usage is TRBV6-8 and J usage is TRBJ2-7; D call uncertain. The V gene lost 4 bases and the J gene lost 0 bases, with 10 bases spanning the gap. This CDR3 is 14 amino acids long. Germline V gene lookup returns CDR1 MNHGY and CDR2 SAAAGT. The CDR3 nucleotides read TGTGCCAGCAGTTTATTACAAAGCTCCTACGAGCAGTACTTC. It yields the protein CASSLLQSSYEQYF.

The chain employs TRBV6-4 and TRBJ1-2; D not certain. The length of the CDR3 is 13 residues. CDR1 and CDR2 (germline): MRHNA, SNTAGT. V was clipped by 5 bases and J by 4 bases, with 11 bases between them. The CDR3 loop is CASSYEQSYGYTF. As DNA, the CDR3 is TGTGCCAGCAGTTACGAGCAGAGCTATGGCTACACCTTC.

This clone has only a few counts. This chain uses TRBV28 with TRBJ2-5, with 8 positions matching TRBD1. V shed 4 bases, J shed 5 bases, and the junction held 12 bases outside the gene matches. Germline V CDR1 and CDR2: MDHEN, SYDVKM. This CDR3 region has 16 residues. CDR3 in DNA: TGTGCCAGCAGTTGGCGGCAGGGGGCTAAGGGGGAGACCCAGTACTTC. The encoded protein is CASSWRQGAKGETQYF.

The genes are TRBV16 and TRBJ2-1, with D unresolved. Trimming took off 4 bases at V and 0 bases at J, with 19 bases between the two ends. CDR1 and CDR2 from the germline V gene are KGHSY and FQNENV. The CDR3 is 18 amino acids. The CDR3 region has the DNA TGTGCCAGCAGCCTAAATGGGAAGGCCGGAATCTCCTACAATGAGCAGTTCTTC. This translates into CASSLNGKAGISYNEQFF.

The chain links TRBV6-8 to TRBJ2-1; 8 nucleotides match TRBD2. This CDR3 spans 14 amino acids. In germline, CDR1 is MNHGY, CDR2 SAAAGT. V lost 8 bases and J lost 7; bases outside the gene matches: 10. The CDR3 nucleotides read TGTGCCAGCGCGGGGGGACCCTACATGAATGAGCAGTTCTTC. Protein sequence: CASAGGPYMNEQFF.

This clone was seen just once. V usage is TRBV7-1 and J usage is TRBJ2-2; D is ambiguous. TRBV7-1 is classed as an ORF, of uncertain function. The germline V and J ends were trimmed by 5 bases and 2 bases, with 12 bases remaining between them. The CDR3 covers 15 residues. CDR3 sequence (DNA): TGTGCCAGCAGCCCTCGGATTATCAACACCGGGGAGCTGTTTTTT. This encodes CASSPRIINTGELFF.

This rearrangement joins TRBV18 to TRBJ1-5; 10 bases map to TRBD1. The CDR3 covers 15 residues. The germline CDR1 and CDR2 sequences are KGHSH and LQKENI. Trimming removed 3 bases from V and 5 bases from J; junction bases left unmatched: 4. The CDR3 bases are TGTGCCAGCTCACCGGTGGGGACAGGGGATCAGCCCCAGCATTTT. Translating it yields CASSPVGTGDQPQHF.

The chain joins TRBV10-2 to TRBJ1-4; 10 positions match TRBD1. V shed 6 bases, J shed 0 bases, and the junction held 1 base outside the gene matches. The CDR3 consists of 15 residues. Germline V gives CDR1 WSHSY, CDR2 SAAADI. This chain's CDR3 is CASRGQGPTNEKLFF. Written as DNA, the CDR3 is TGCGCCAGCAGGGGACAGGGGCCAACTAATGAAAAACTGTTTTTT.

The V and J genes are TRBV29-1 and TRBJ2-7; TRBD1 is a possible D gene (6 bases). V lost 4 bases and J lost 3, with 10 bases in between. The CDR3 has 12 amino acids. The germline V gene has CDR1 SQVTM and CDR2 ANQGSEA. CDR3 nucleotide sequence: TGCAGCGTTGTTATCAGGGGCTACGAGCAGTACTTC. Protein product: CSVVIRGYEQYF.